This T cell receptor beta chain comes out of a study of regulatory T cells in long-lasting Graves disease. The time point here: persistent/refractory GD, antithyroid drugs over 5 years with positive TRAb. The TCR library was prepared using RNA isolated from PBMCs. Graves' disease diagnosis relied on American Thyroid Association guidelines. Through Arm-PCR of CDR3 regions and iRepertoire HTBI primers, TCR beta libraries were built. TCRdb re-derived calls from the multiplex PCR reads in MiXCR, one entry per CDR3 protein. Of about 420,000 distinct CDR3 sequences in the sample, 23% were seen once. Regarding the study as a whole: The sample size was small, and this may have reduced accuracy. The TCR repertoire of persistent Graves' patients was less diverse than that of newly diagnosed ones.

V lost 3 bases and J lost 4, with 12 bases in between. Germline loops: CDR1 LGHDT, CDR2 YNNKEL (reference sequence). The CDR3 totals 14 residues. As concerns this clonotype: Its antigen is not known.

Source: peripheral blood mononuclear cells (PBMCs), taken when the disease was refractory, from a patient treated with antithyroid drugs. The V gene is TRBV3-1, the J gene TRBJ2-5; tentative D call: TRBD2 (6 bases). The receptor's source is a female donor with Graves disease. The DNA for the CDR3 is TGTGCCAGCAGCCAGCGGGAACGGGGAGAGACCCAGTACTTC. Amino acids: CASSQRERGETQYF.